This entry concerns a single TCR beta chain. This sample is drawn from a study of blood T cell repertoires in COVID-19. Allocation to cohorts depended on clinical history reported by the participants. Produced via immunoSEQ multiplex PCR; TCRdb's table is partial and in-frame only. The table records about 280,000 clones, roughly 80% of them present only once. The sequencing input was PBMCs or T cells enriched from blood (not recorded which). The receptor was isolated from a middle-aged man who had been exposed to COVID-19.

CDR3 protein: CASSDRGSGNTIYF. In nucleotides, the CDR3 is TGTGCCAGTTCTGACAGGGGCTCTGGAAACACCATATATTTT. V gene TRBV19 combines with J gene TRBJ1-3, with 8 bases identical to TRBD1. The CDR3 is 14 amino acids. The V gene end was trimmed by 8 bases and the J gene end by 0 bases; junction bases not matched to a gene: 3. Germline assignment: CDR1 LNHDA and CDR2 SQIVND (reference sequence).